This TCR beta chain was recovered during a study of T cells in Graves' hyperthyroidism and ophthalmopathy. There are 14 residues in the CDR3. V was pared by 5 bases and J by 5 bases, with 15 bases between. Germline V CDR1 and CDR2: MGHRA, YSYEKL. RNA transcripts yielded amplified TCR beta CDR3 regions. The HTBI primer set served for first-round RT-PCR of the TCR CDR3. From the multiplex PCR reads, TCRdb called clonotypes with MiXCR, one entry per CDR3 protein. The repertoire holds around 580,000 distinct CDR3 sequences, with approximately 44% as singletons. This clonotype was seen at least ten times. Sequencing used peripheral blood or thyroid tissue (not recorded which). V is TRBV4-1 and J is TRBJ1-1; D not resolved. The source is a woman aged 18-35 years with Graves' hyperthyroidism. This CDR3 is CASSIIGRITEAFF. The CDR3 DNA is TGCGCCAGCAGCATAATTGGACGGATAACTGAAGCTTTCTTT.